This TCR beta chain was captured in a study of blood T cell repertoires in COVID-19. Per germline, CDR1 GTSNPN and CDR2 SVGIG (reference sequence). Trimming at V came to 4 bases and at J to 7 bases, leaving 5 bases not matched to a gene. The CDR3 length is 12 residues. In the study's own analysis: Nucleated cell number was recorded as an estimate derived from reference gene primer amplification. Assay used: immunoSEQ multiplex PCR; TCRdb lists only in-frame clones, some missing. For V, J and clone size, that table is used; D and trimming come from the DNA. The sample contains about 190,000 clones, about 80% of which appear only once.

Sequenced input: peripheral blood. V and J are TRBV30 and TRBJ1-2; 8 bases are shared with TRBD1. The TCR comes from a man aged 25 to 40 with active or convalescent COVID-19. CDR3 nucleotides: TGTGCCTGGACAGGGGGCATAGGTGGCTACACCTTC. It translates to CAWTGGIGGYTF.